Listed below are T cell receptor beta chains from one sample, sequenced in a study of cytomegalovirus exposure and HLA in healthy donors. TCRdb keeps only in-frame clones here, not all; method: immunoSEQ multiplex PCR. Here the sample spans some 130,000 clones, 77% being singletons. The sample was PBMCs. All receptors come from a man between 25 and 39 years old in good health and CMV-seronegative. Each CDR3 is given with its conserved first and last residue. A D gene is named only where the DNA matches it firmly. Clone size is not always given. Where it is, it says once, few, many or a class for expanded clones.

TRBV13	.	TRBJ1-2	few	TGTGCCAGCAGCTTAGACAGGAAAGGCTATGGCTACACCTTC	CASSLDRKGYGYTF
TRBV29-1	TRBD1	TRBJ2-5	few	TGCAGCGTTGGCCTCACGGGACAGGGGACGGAGACCCAGTACTTC	CSVGLTGQGTETQYF
TRBV2	TRBD1	TRBJ1-4	.	TGTGCCAGCCGCCGGGACAGGGTTAATGAAAAACTGTTTTTT	CASRRDRVNEKLFF
TRBV28	TRBD1	TRBJ1-2	once	TGTGCCAGCAGTTTTGGGACAGGGGGTTACACCTTC	CASSFGTGGYTF
TRBV10-1	.	TRBJ1-1	.	TGCGCCAGCAGTGAGTCGCGGGTAGGACCCGGAGAGACTGAAGCTTTCTTT	CASSESRVGPGETEAFF
TRBV15	TRBD2	TRBJ2-3	.	TGTGCCACCAGCAGAGAGCTCGGGGGGGCAGATACGCAGTATTTT	CATSRELGGADTQYF
TRBV30	.	TRBJ2-7	.	TGTGCCTGGAACAGGGGGGGTCCCTACGAGCAGTACTTC	CAWNRGGPYEQYF
TRBV6-4	TRBD1	TRBJ2-3	.	TGTGCCAGCAGTGAGGAGGCCGGGACAGGAGCTACAGATACGCAGTATTTT	CASSEEAGTGATDTQYF
TRBV2	TRBD1	TRBJ2-5	.	TGTGCCAGCAGTGAAGCCCTCCAGGGGGCTGGGGAGACCCAGTACTTC	CASSEALQGAGETQYF
TRBV2	.	TRBJ2-5	few	TGTGCCAGCGGGTCCGGGACTGCTGTGGAGACCCAGTACTTC	CASGSGTAVETQYF
TRBV6-5	.	TRBJ2-5	.	TGTGCCAGCAGCGATCCAGTGTTGGAGACCCAGTACTTC	CASSDPVLETQYF
TRBV9	.	TRBJ1-2	.	TGTGCCAGCGGGCCGACCCTACCTGTCGATGGCTACACCTTC	CASGPTLPVDGYTF
TRBV18	.	TRBJ2-7	.	TGTGCCAGCTCACCCGGGACAATGAGCTCCTACGAGCAGTACTTC	CASSPGTMSSYEQYF
TRBV5-1	TRBD2	TRBJ2-7	.	TGCGCCAGCAGCTCACTAGCGGGAGGGGACGAGCAGTACTTC	CASSSLAGGDEQYF
TRBV30	TRBD1	TRBJ2-2	.	TGTGCCTGGGCTCACCGGGACAGGGACACCGGGGAGCTGTTTTTT	CAWAHRDRDTGELFF
TRBV30	TRBD1	TRBJ1-5	.	TGTGCCTGGAGTGTAGGACAGGGGAATCAGCCCCAGCATTTT	CAWSVGQGNQPQHF
TRBV18	TRBD2	TRBJ2-2	.	TGTGCCAGCTCACGAACTAGCGGGGCGAACACCGGGGAGCTGTTTTTT	CASSRTSGANTGELFF
TRBV5-1	.	TRBJ1-1	.	TGCGCCAGCAGCTTGGTACAAGGGGCTCCGAACACTGAAGCTTTCTTT	CASSLVQGAPNTEAFF
TRBV5-1	.	TRBJ2-6	.	TGCGCCAGCAGCTTGATATCGGGAAATGATGGGGCCAACGTCCTGACTTTC	CASSLISGNDGANVLTF
TRBV5-1	.	TRBJ2-5	few	TGCGCCAGCAGCTTGGGCCTAGCGAGCGACATGGAGACCCAGTACTTC	CASSLGLASDMETQYF
TRBV9	.	TRBJ2-7	.	TGTGCCAGCAGCGTAGCTGTAGGGAGCTCCTACGAGCAGTACTTC	CASSVAVGSSYEQYF
TRBV10-1	.	TRBJ2-3	.	TGCGCCAGCAGTGCCCGCCTAGCGAAGGGCACAGATACGCAGTATTTT	CASSARLAKGTDTQYF
TRBV2	.	TRBJ2-2	once	TGTGCCAGCAGTGAAAGAGGGAACACCGGGGAGCTGTTTTTT	CASSERGNTGELFF
TRBV14	.	TRBJ1-3	.	TGTGCCAGCAGCCACTTTTCGAGGGCTGGAAACACCATATATTTT	CASSHFSRAGNTIYF
TRBV5-1	.	TRBJ1-1	.	TGCGCCAGCAGCTTGGGGGCAGGGGAGAACACTGAAGCTTTCTTT	CASSLGAGENTEAFF
TRBV2	TRBD2	TRBJ2-5	.	TGTGCCAGCAGTGAGTGGCGGGGGGACCAAGAGACCCAGTACTTC	CASSEWRGDQETQYF
TRBV27	.	TRBJ2-7	once	TGTGCCAGCAGGAAAAACTACCTACTACAGGGTGGGTCTCACGAGCAGTACTTC	CASRKNYLLQGGSHEQYF
TRBV5-1	TRBD1	TRBJ2-3	.	TGCGCCAGCAGCCTGATACAGGGGACAACAGATACGCAGTATTTT	CASSLIQGTTDTQYF
TRBV7-8	.	TRBJ1-2	few	TGTGCCAGCAGCCCCGACAGTTATGGCTACACCTTC	CASSPDSYGYTF
TRBV12-5	TRBD2	TRBJ2-7	.	TGTGCTAGTGGTTTGGTCTTGACTAGCGGGAGGGGCGAGCAGTACTTC	CASGLVLTSGRGEQYF
TRBV11-2	TRBD2	TRBJ2-3	.	TGTGCCAGCAGCTTAGGGGGGGGTAACACAGATACGCAGTATTTT	CASSLGGGNTDTQYF
TRBV28	.	TRBJ2-7	.	TGTGCCAGCAGTTTATCCCTTGGCGGCGAGCAGTACTTC	CASSLSLGGEQYF
TRBV5-1	TRBD1	TRBJ1-1	.	TGCGCCAGCAGCTTGGGCTGGACAGGGGGTGAAGCTTTCTTT	CASSLGWTGGEAFF
TRBV7-9	.	TRBJ2-7	.	TGTGCCAGCACACCAAGGACAGCCACTTACGGGCAGTACTTC	CASTPRTATYGQYF
TRBV11-2	.	TRBJ1-5	.	TGTGCCAGCAGCTTAGTAGGGGATCAGCCCCAGCATTTT	CASSLVGDQPQHF
TRBV29-1	TRBD1	TRBJ1-1	.	TGCAGCGTTGAGGGAGGAAGAGGACAGGGATACACTGAAGCTTTCTTT	CSVEGGRGQGYTEAFF
TRBV6-6	.	TRBJ2-2	.	TGTGCCAGCAGTTACGGGGCAGATCCAACCGGGGAGCTGTTTTTT	CASSYGADPTGELFF
TRBV27	TRBD2	TRBJ2-7	few	TGTGCCAGCAGTGTTAGCGGGGGAACCTACGAGCAGTACTTC	CASSVSGGTYEQYF
TRBV27	TRBD2	TRBJ2-7	.	TGTGCCAGCAGTCCACAGAGCGGGAGGATCGCCGAGCAGTACTTC	CASSPQSGRIAEQYF
TRBV21-1	.	TRBJ2-7	.	TGTGCCAGCAGCAAACGGAGGGACTACGAGCAGTACTTC	CASSKRRDYEQYF
TRBV6-5	.	TRBJ1-2	.	TGTGCCAGCAGAGGGGACTGGTCGGATGGCTACACCTTC	CASRGDWSDGYTF
TRBV4-2	.	TRBJ1-2	once	TGTGCCAGCAGCCAAGATCCGGGGAACTATGGCTACACCTTC	CASSQDPGNYGYTF
TRBV5-4	TRBD2	TRBJ2-7	.	TGTGCCAGCAGCTCGGCGGGGGGGGCGGTCGAGCAGTACTTC	CASSSAGGAVEQYF
TRBV21-1	.	TRBJ1-5	.	TGTGCCAGCAGCAAAAGGGACAGGGGATGGAGCAATCAGCCCCAGCATTTT	CASSKRDRGWSNQPQHF
TRBV6-1	.	TRBJ2-5	.	TGTGCCAGCAGTGACAGTCAAGAGACCCAGTACTTC	CASSDSQETQYF
TRBV7-9	TRBD2	TRBJ2-2	.	TGTGCCATCACGGGACTAGCGGGTTCCGCGAACACCGGGGAGCTGTTTTTT	CAITGLAGSANTGELFF
TRBV7-6	.	TRBJ2-1	.	TGTGCCAGCAGCTTAGCGTTCCGAGGAGGTAACTCTTACAATGAGCAGTTCTTC	CASSLAFRGGNSYNEQFF
TRBV28	.	TRBJ2-1	.	TGTGCCAGCAGTTTAAACAGGGCTGAGCAGTTCTTC	CASSLNRAEQFF
TRBV29-1	TRBD2	TRBJ2-1	.	TGCAGCGTTAGCGGGAGGGCCGGCGCCAATGAGCAGTTCTTC	CSVSGRAGANEQFF
TRBV5-6	TRBD2	TRBJ2-1	.	TGTGCCAGCAGCTTGTATGCTAGCGGGAGGGCTGGGGAGCAGTTCTTC	CASSLYASGRAGEQFF
TRBV10-1	TRBD2	TRBJ2-1	.	TGCGCCAGCAGCGCCAGCGGGAGAGGTGAGCAGTTCTTC	CASSASGRGEQFF
TRBV29-1	.	TRBJ2-5	.	TGCAGCGTCTCGGGAGGGGGCGGGAGGGAGACCCAGTACTTC	CSVSGGGGRETQYF
TRBV2	TRBD1	TRBJ1-3	few	TGTGCCAGCAGGACAGGGAGCTCTGGAAACACCATATATTTT	CASRTGSSGNTIYF